This section outlines one T cell receptor beta chain sequence together with its context. Its specificity is unknown. Other nucleotide sequences in the sample specify the same CDR3. Profiling relied on immunoSEQ multiplex PCR, and the TCRdb table lists in-frame clones only, not all of them. This sample has tens of thousands of clones, with about 89% found just once. This sample is drawn from a study of OX40 agonist ivuxolimab in advanced cancers. The overall study: Patients treated during dose escalation were battling hepatocellular carcinoma, melanoma, renal cell or head and neck cancer.

Autoimmune disease history or systemic immunosuppression excluded patients. The CDR3 runs 12 residues. Trimming left V 2 bases short and J 0 bases short, with 0 bases between. The germline CDR1 and CDR2 sequences are LNHDA and SQIVND (reference sequence). Notes on the study in general: Expanded clones were, on average, more numerous among CD8+ T cells than CD4+.

Sequenced material: CD4+ or CD8+ T cells sorted from blood, taken in a trial of the OX40 agonist ivuxolimab. The chain carries TRBV19 and TRBJ2-3; D gene unclear. This clonotype originated in an adult with an advanced solid tumor such as melanoma, head and neck, liver or kidney cancer. CDR3: CASSISTDTQYF. CDR3 nucleotides: TGTGCCAGTAGTATAAGCACAGATACGCAGTATTTT.